Reported below is one TCR beta chain. The source of the sample is a study of patients and donors after allogeneic stem cell transplantation. TCRdb itself ran the RT-PCR reads through MiXCR, one entry per CDR3 protein. The sample has some 880,000 distinct CDR3 sequences, 15% to 20% seen once. V lost 7 bases, J lost 3 bases, and 4 bases stayed unmatched. Germline V gene lookup returns CDR1 MGHDK and CDR2 SYGVNS. CDR3 length equals 13 residues. Sequenced sample: blood, either unsorted or a sorted T cell fraction (not recorded which). The receptor comes from a human donor who was either an allogeneic HSCT recipient or a stem cell or donor lymphocyte infusion donor (not recorded which). It is not recorded whose cells these are; they may come from a transplant donor. The V call is TRBV25-1, the J call TRBJ1-1, with 8 bases that match TRBD1. The CDR3 DNA is TGTGCCAGCACCGACAGGGGCTACACTGAAGCTTTCTTT. Its translation: CASTDRGYTEAFF.